This T cell receptor (beta chain) was captured in a study of blood T cell repertoires in COVID-19. The CDR3 is 13 residues long. Germline V lookup: CDR1 SGHTA, CDR2 FQGNSA. The V gene lost 1 base and the J gene lost 4 bases, with 8 bases spanning the gap. This clone has a handful of counts. Sequencing used immunoSEQ multiplex PCR; TCRdb keeps in-frame clones, though not all of them. Among roughly 50,000 clones listed, about 89% were seen once. The chain uses TRBV7-2 and TRBJ2-7; D is possibly TRBD2 (5 bases). Sequenced material: peripheral blood. The clonotype comes from a human donor in a cohort sampled during active COVID-19. The CDR3 nucleotides are TGTGCCAGCAGCTTAGGAGGGTGGTACGAGCAGTACTTC. Amino acids: CASSLGGWYEQYF.